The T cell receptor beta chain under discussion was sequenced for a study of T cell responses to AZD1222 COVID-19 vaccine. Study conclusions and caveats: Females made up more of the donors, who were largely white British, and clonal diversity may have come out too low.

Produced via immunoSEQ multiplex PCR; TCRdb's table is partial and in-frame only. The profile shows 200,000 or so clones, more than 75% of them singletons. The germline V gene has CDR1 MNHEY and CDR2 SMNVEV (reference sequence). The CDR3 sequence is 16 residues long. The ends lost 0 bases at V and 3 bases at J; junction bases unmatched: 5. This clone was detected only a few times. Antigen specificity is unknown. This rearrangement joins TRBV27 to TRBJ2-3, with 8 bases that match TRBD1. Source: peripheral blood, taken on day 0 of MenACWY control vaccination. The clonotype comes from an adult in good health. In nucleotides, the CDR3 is TGTGCCAGCAGTTTATCGCCCCAGGGGGCGACAGATACGCAGTATTTT. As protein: CASSLSPQGATDTQYF.